This passage covers 9 T cell receptor beta chains from one sample sequenced in a study of T-cell reconstitution after alpha-beta-depleted transplantation in children. The TCRbeta library incorporated unique molecular identifiers. TCRdb fed the PCR reads into MiXCR, producing one record per CDR3 protein. The profile shows approximately 1,000,000 distinct CDR3 sequences, about 30% of them singletons. The input for sequencing was PBMCs, mostly from graft donor cells, taken 360 days after TCRalphabeta/CD19-depleted stem cell transplant. Receptor source: a boy under two years old who had a stem cell transplant for SCID, so the T cells may come from the graft donor.

This clonotype was detected only a few times. The chain is built from TRBV7-3 and TRBJ2-6; no firm D call. CDR1 SGHTA and CDR2 FQGTGA come from the germline V gene. V was pared by 5 bases and J by 0 bases, with 8 bases between. There are 15 residues in the CDR3. CDR3: CASSIQSSGANVLTF. CDR3 coding DNA: TGTGCCAGCAGCATACAGAGCTCTGGGGCCAACGTCCTGACTTTC. Drawing the rest from reference TRBV7-3 and TRBJ2-6, the complete variable domain is GAGVSQTPSNKVTEKGKYVELRCDPISGHTALYWYRQSLGQGPEFLIYFQGTGAADDSGLPNDRFFAVRPEGSVSTLKIQRTERGDSAVYLCASSIQSSGANVLTFGAGSRLTVL.

The chain uses TRBV12-3 or TRBV12-4 and TRBJ2-1, with 10 bases identical to TRBD1. Germline trimming cut 4 bases from V and 6 bases from J; bases unmatched to any gene: 12. This CDR3 has 17 residues. The CDR3 is CASSWGTGTGVVNEQFF. In nucleotides, the CDR3 is TGTGCCAGCAGTTGGGGAACCGGGACAGGGGTCGTCAATGAGCAGTTCTTC.

J is TRBJ2-7 and V is TRBV10-3; TRBD1 might be the D (6 bases). This CDR3 has 14 amino acids. Germline V gives CDR1 ENHRY, CDR2 SYGVKD. Trimming took 10 bases from V and 2 from J, leaving 18 bases between them. The CDR3 DNA follows: TGTGCCACTGCATCTGCGGACAGAGCCTACGAGCAGTACTTC. This codes for CATASADRAYEQYF.

In its sample, this clonotype was seen many times. A read error may account for a junction end that differs from germline. The chain uses TRBV5-1 and TRBJ1-1, with TRBD1 matching over 7 bases. This CDR3 is 14 amino acids long. CDR1 SGHRS and CDR2 YFSETQ come from the germline V gene. CDR3 nucleotide sequence: TGCGCCAGCAGCTTCGGGGCCCAAGGACAGGAGAAGATCTTT. As protein: CASSFGAQGQEKIF. Full variable domain (remainder filled in from reference TRBV5-1 and TRBJ1-1): KAGVTQTPRYLIKTRGQQVTLSCSPISGHRSVSWYQQTPGQGLQFLFEYFSETQRNKGNFPGRFSGRQFSNSRSEMNVSTLELGDSALYLCASSFGAQGQEKIFGQGTRLTVV.

This chain uses TRBV9 with TRBJ2-5, with 10 bases aligning to TRBD2. The germline gives CDR1 SGDLS, CDR2 YYNGEE. V shed 4 bases, J shed 1 base, and the junction held 4 bases outside the gene matches. The CDR3 has 15 amino acids. Here the CDR3 reads CASSSLAGAQETQYF. The DNA of the CDR3 is TGTGCCAGCAGCTCCCTAGCGGGGGCCCAAGAGACCCAGTACTTC.

The chain links TRBV20-1 to TRBJ2-3, with 7 nucleotides matching TRBD2. Germline V gene data show CDR1 as DFQATT and CDR2 as SNEGSKA (reference sequence). J gave up 5 bases and V 5 bases, and 7 bases lay outside the gene matches. The CDR3 sequence is 13 residues long. This CDR3 reads CSAWGGEVDTQYF. The CDR3 nucleotides read TGCAGTGCTTGGGGGGGTGAGGTAGATACGCAGTATTTT.

V is TRBV9 and J is TRBJ1-1, with D tentatively TRBD1 (6 bases). Germline-derived CDR1 and CDR2 are SGDLS and YYNGEE. The CDR3 sequence is 14 residues long. Trimming pared 0 bases from V and 4 bases from J, leaving 10 bases between. The CDR3 nucleotides are TGTGCCAGCAGCGTAGTCGGGGGCGGCACTGAAGCTTTCTTT. Encoded protein: CASSVVGGGTEAFF.

This clonotype was seen only a few times. The gene calls are TRBV18 and TRBJ2-2; no firm D call. The CDR3 length is 16 residues. The V end lost 2 bases, the J end lost 0 bases, and 10 bases lay between the germline ends. Germline assignment: CDR1 KGHSH and CDR2 LQKENI. The CDR3 region is CASSPSANTNTGELFF. The CDR3 DNA sequence: TGTGCCAGCTCACCATCTGCCAATACGAACACCGGGGAGCTGTTTTTT.

This clonotype occurred a few times. The rearrangement uses TRBV7-2 and TRBJ2-7; TRBD1 might be the D (8 bases). This CDR3 is built from 17 residues. Germline V gene lookup returns CDR1 SGHTA and CDR2 FQGNSA. Between the trimmed V and J ends, which lost 4 bases and 7 bases, there was a span of 26 bases. The CDR3 sequence: CASSSRQGKGGFREQYF. The CDR3 nucleotides read TGTGCCAGCAGCTCAAGACAGGGGAAGGGAGGGTTTAGAGAGCAGTACTTC.